Listed here are 25 T cell receptor beta chains from one sample, sequenced in a study of T cells after yellow fever vaccination. TCRdb re-called the 5' RACE reads through MiXCR, storing one row per CDR3 protein. This sample has about 150,000 distinct CDR3 sequences, with approximately 6.2% found just once. The sample here was CD4+ T cells sorted from PBMCs, taken on the day of the first yellow fever vaccination. The source of these receptors is a man younger than 30 who received the YFV17D yellow fever vaccine.

The J gene is TRBJ2-5, the V gene TRBV19; 9 bases match TRBD1. With V trimmed by 3 bases and J by 7 bases, 9 bases remained unmatched. Germline V gene lookup returns CDR1 LNHDA and CDR2 SQIVND (reference sequence). This CDR3 is 15 amino acids long. The CDR3: CASSIWLRQGGTQYF. The CDR3 nucleotides are TGTGCCAGTAGTATCTGGTTGAGACAGGGGGGGACCCAGTACTTC.

At least ten counts were recorded for this clonotype. The chain links TRBV7-6 to TRBJ2-5, with unresolved D. The CDR3 loop spans 13 amino acids. Germline CDR1 SGHVS, CDR2 FNYEAQ. The V end lost 0 bases, the J end lost 5 bases, and 7 bases lay between the germline ends. This CDR3 is CASSLAQGETQYF. CDR3 in DNA: TGTGCCAGCAGCTTAGCTCAAGGGGAGACCCAGTACTTC.

About this clonotype itself: At one boundary the junction diverges from the germline segment, which might be a read error. CDR3 coding DNA: TGCGCCAGCAGCCAAGATTCCCCTAGGGGGAATCAGGCCCAGCATTTT. Translating gives CASSQDSPRGNQAQHF. The genes are TRBV4-1 and TRBJ1-5; a weak D match, TRBD1 (6 bases). The CDR3 totals 16 residues. Germline assignment: CDR1 MGHRA and CDR2 YSYEKL.

This clonotype was seen many times. The genes are TRBV5-1 and TRBJ2-3; weak D call: TRBD1 (5 bases). Germline V lookup: CDR1 SGHRS, CDR2 YFSETQ. V shed 3 bases and J shed 9 bases, with 17 bases lying between them. The CDR3 extends over 14 amino acids. CDR3 in DNA: TGCGCCAGCAGCTCGACTGGGGCCCCGGAAACGCAGTATTTT. Translating it yields CASSSTGAPETQYF.

The rearrangement joins TRBV20-1 to TRBJ2-2, with TRBD1 as a possible D gene (6 bases). Germline CDR1 is DFQATT and CDR2 is SNEGSKA (reference sequence). The CDR3 loop spans 16 amino acids. Trimming stripped 0 bases from V and 4 bases from J, with 15 bases between. The CDR3 coding sequence is TGCAGTGCTAGAGATGGGACCGGACAGACCACCGGGGAGCTGTTTTTT. Translated, it gives CSARDGTGQTTGELFF.

The J gene is TRBJ2-1, the V gene TRBV24-1; D is unclear. CDR3 length: 16 residues. In germline, CDR1 is KGHDR, CDR2 SFDVKD. The germline V and J ends were trimmed by 2 bases and 0 bases, with 10 bases remaining between them. The CDR3 DNA reads as TGTGCCACCAGTGATTCCTTTGCATCCTCCTACAATGAGCAGTTCTTC. Amino acids: CATSDSFASSYNEQFF.

The chain joins TRBV20-1 to TRBJ1-2; D perhaps matches TRBD1 (5 bases). CDR3 length equals 11 residues. Germline CDR1 DFQATT, CDR2 SNEGSKA (reference sequence). V shed 3 bases and J shed 4 bases, with 6 bases lying between them. This chain's CDR3 is CSARGVYGYTF. CDR3 DNA: TGCAGTGCTAGGGGGGTCTATGGCTACACCTTC.

This clonotype was seen a handful of times. The chain carries TRBV20-1 and TRBJ2-1, with D tentatively TRBD1 or TRBD2 (5 bases each). V was pared by 2 bases and J by 7 bases, with 21 bases between. This CDR3 spans 16 amino acids. Germline V gene lookup returns CDR1 DFQATT and CDR2 SNEGSKA (reference sequence). The CDR3 is CSARKWDPRLGNEQFF. The CDR3 DNA is TGCAGTGCTAGAAAGTGGGACCCTCGGCTCGGGAATGAGCAGTTCTTC.

Comments on this clonotype: This may be a read error, as it is one base from a much larger clone. This sequence joins TRBV7-6 and TRBJ2-1; TRBD2 matches 11 bases. Germline V lookup: CDR1 SGHVS, CDR2 FNYEAQ. The length of the CDR3 is 20 residues. The junction had 12 bases not matched to a gene; V was cut back by 2 bases and J by 0 bases. The CDR3: CASSLLDASGRKSSYNEQFF. For the CDR3, the DNA is TGTGCCAGCAGCTTATTGGACGCTAGCGGGAGGAAAAGCTCCTACAATGAGCAGTTCTTC.

The CDR3 DNA reads TGTGCCAGCAGTCTCCCGCTGGCGGGGTTCCGTGATACGCAGTATTTT. Translating it yields CASSLPLAGFRDTQYF. This chain links TRBV28 with TRBJ2-3, with a possible D match to TRBD2 (6 bases). V dropped 5 bases and J dropped 6 bases, with 21 bases sitting between them. The CDR3 sequence is 16 residues long. Per germline, CDR1 MDHEN and CDR2 SYDVKM.

This clonotype was observed at least ten times. This rearrangement joins TRBV27 to TRBJ1-5, with 8 bases matching TRBD1. The CDR3 totals 14 residues. In germline, CDR1 is MNHEY, CDR2 SMNVEV (reference sequence). The J segment lost 7 bases and the V segment lost 5 bases, leaving 7 bases of the junction unmatched. Written as DNA, the CDR3 is TGTGCCAGCAGTCTTGACAGGGGAAGGCAGCCCCAGCATTTT. Its translation: CASSLDRGRQPQHF.

V and J are TRBV30 and TRBJ2-4; the D gene is possibly TRBD1 (5 bases). The V end was cut by 3 bases, the J end by 6 bases, with 15 bases between. Germline V lookup: CDR1 GTSNPN, CDR2 SVGIG (reference sequence). The CDR3 totals 14 residues. Here the CDR3 reads CAWSFDSPRNIQYF. The CDR3 DNA reads TGTGCCTGGAGCTTTGACAGCCCGAGAAACATTCAGTACTTC.

In this sample, this clonotype turned up a few times. V gene TRBV5-1 combines with J gene TRBJ2-5, with unresolved D. The CDR3 is made up of 15 amino acids. Trimming stripped 4 bases from V and 1 base from J, with 14 bases between. Per germline, CDR1 SGHRS and CDR2 YFSETQ. CDR3 region: CASSDGPTPQETQYF. In DNA, the CDR3 is TGCGCCAGCAGCGACGGACCGACGCCCCAAGAGACCCAGTACTTC.

This clonotype was seen repeatedly, ten times or more. The rearrangement links TRBV5-1 to TRBJ2-5; no clear D. This CDR3 has 14 amino acids. From germline, CDR1 is SGHRS and CDR2 YFSETQ. With 0 bases removed from V and 6 bases from J, the gap between germline ends came to 12 bases. In DNA form, the CDR3 reads TGCGCCAGCAGCTTGGAAGGTTGGGAACAGACCCAGTACTTC. Its translation is CASSLEGWEQTQYF.

This clonotype was counted ten times or more. The J gene is TRBJ2-2, the V gene TRBV7-6, with D possibly being TRBD1 (6 bases). V gave up 8 bases and J gave up 7 bases, with 17 bases separating them. The CDR3 has 14 amino acids. The germline V gene encodes CDR1 SGHVS and CDR2 FNYEAQ. The CDR3 here is CASRDTLRGGELFF. The CDR3 nucleotides read TGTGCCAGCCGGGACACTCTCAGGGGCGGGGAGCTGTTTTTT.

This clonotype was observed at least ten times. This sequence joins TRBV6-5 and TRBJ2-7; 7 nucleotides match TRBD1. The CDR3 runs 15 residues. V dropped 0 bases and J dropped 2; count of bases not matched to a gene: 4. Germline-derived CDR1 and CDR2 are MNHEY and SVGAGI. In DNA form, the CDR3 reads TGTGCCAGCAGTTACTCCCCGAGGGGGCCCTACGAGCAGTACGTC. This sequence encodes CASSYSPRGPYEQYV.

The chain recombines TRBV27 with TRBJ2-1, with TRBD1 identical over 8 bases. Germline assignment: CDR1 MNHEY and CDR2 SMNVEV (reference sequence). The CDR3 has 14 residues. J gave up 9 bases and V 3 bases, and 7 bases lay outside the gene matches. As DNA, the CDR3 is TGTGCCAGCAGTTTGACAGGGGATAGGAGTGAGCAGTTCTTC. Protein product: CASSLTGDRSEQFF.

This clonotype was found a few times. This rearrangement joins TRBV15 to TRBJ2-1, with 9 bases aligning to TRBD1. Looked up from germline, CDR1 is LNHNV and CDR2 is YYDKDF (reference sequence). V gave up 2 bases and J gave up 7 bases; unmatched junction bases: 9. The CDR3 has 16 residues. CDR3 nucleotide sequence: TGTGCCACCAGCAGACCCCCGGGACAGGGTGAAAATGAGCAGTTCTTC. As protein: CATSRPPGQGENEQFF.

At least ten counts were recorded for this clonotype. The chain couples TRBV12-3 or TRBV12-4 to TRBJ1-2; D might be TRBD1 (5 bases). This CDR3 is built from 12 residues. Deletions cut 6 bases from V and 11 bases from J, with 16 bases between. CDR3 DNA: TGTGCCAGCAGCCGCCCGGGGGAACCGTACACCTTC. Its translation: CASSRPGEPYTF.

This clonotype has only a few counts. The CDR3 coding sequence is TGCGCCAGCAGCTTGGTCATTGCGGGGGATTCAGATACGCAGTATTTT. Its protein is CASSLVIAGDSDTQYF. The chain uses TRBV5-1 and TRBJ2-3; TRBD2 matches at 7 bases. This CDR3 comprises 16 residues. The junction had 8 bases not matched to a gene; V was cut back by 0 bases and J by 4 bases. Germline CDR1 and CDR2: SGHRS and YFSETQ.

This clonotype was counted at least ten times. J is TRBJ2-3 and V is TRBV11-2; 7 positions match TRBD2. From germline, CDR1 is SGHAT and CDR2 FQNNGV. After removal of 4 bases from V and 10 bases from J, the junction contained 11 bases not matched to a gene. The CDR3 length is 14 residues. This chain's CDR3 is CASSSRAGPVSQYF. In DNA form, the CDR3 reads TGTGCCAGCAGCTCAAGAGCGGGGCCTGTATCGCAGTATTTT. Using reference TRBV11-2 and TRBJ2-3 for the parts outside the CDR3, the full variable domain is EAGVAQSPRYKIIEKRQSVAFWCNPISGHATLYWYQQILGQGPKLLIQFQNNGVVDDSQLPKDRFSAERLKGVDSTLKIQPAKLEDSAVYLCASSSRAGPVSQYFGPGTRLTVL.

This clonotype came up many times. J is TRBJ2-2 and V is TRBV7-2, with TRBD2 matching over 8 bases. The V and J ends lost 3 bases and 3 bases, in that order; junction bases with no gene match: 3. Germline lookup yields CDR1 SGHTA and CDR2 FQGNSA. This CDR3 contains 15 residues. The DNA for the CDR3 is TGTGCCAGCAGCTTTTCGGGGGGGCACACCGGGGAGCTGTTTTTT. Amino acid sequence: CASSFSGGHTGELFF.

The rearrangement joins TRBV6-5 to TRBJ2-1; 13 bases map to TRBD2. Germline trimming cut 5 bases from V and 5 bases from J; bases unmatched to any gene: 3. Per germline, CDR1 MNHEY and CDR2 SVGAGI. This CDR3 comprises 15 residues. The CDR3 DNA reads as TGTGCCAGCAGTAAACTAGCGGGGGGGAACAATGAGCAGTTCTTC. It specifies CASSKLAGGNNEQFF.

This clonotype showed up just a few times. V and J are TRBV7-9 and TRBJ1-2, with D perhaps matching TRBD1 (5 bases). From germline, CDR1 is SEHNR and CDR2 FQNEAQ (reference sequence). Trimming took off 4 bases at V and 4 bases at J, with 13 bases between the two ends. The CDR3 runs 14 residues. CDR3 protein: CASSSEGRRYGYTF. The CDR3 DNA sequence: TGTGCCAGCAGCTCCGAGGGACGCCGCTATGGCTACACCTTC. Filled out from reference TRBV7-9 and TRBJ1-2, the complete variable domain reads DTGVSQNPRHKITKRGQNVTFRCDPISEHNRLYWYRQTLGQGPEFLTYFQNEAQLEKSRLLSDRFSAERPKGSFSTLEIQRTEQGDSAMYLCASSSEGRRYGYTFGSGTRLTVV.

This clonotype has at least ten counts. The chain employs TRBV20-1 and TRBJ2-3, with D perhaps TRBD2 (6 bases). Trimming stripped 5 bases from V and 3 bases from J, with 18 bases between. This CDR3 has 15 residues. CDR1 and CDR2 (germline): DFQATT, SNEGSKA (reference sequence). CDR3 protein: CSARPPRGGTDTQYF. Here the CDR3 DNA reads TGCAGTGCTCGACCGCCACGAGGAGGGACAGATACGCAGTATTTT.